This TCR beta chain was identified during a study of T cell responses to AZD1222 COVID-19 vaccine. The repertoire was sequenced with immunoSEQ multiplex PCR; TCRdb's copy has only in-frame clones and lacks some. The table records approximately 270,000 clones, about 94% of them present only once. The specimen comprised peripheral blood, sampled 28 days after the second AZD1222 dose. This clonotype originated in an adult who received the AZD1222 COVID-19 vaccine.

The CDR3 region is CATSDTKTNTGELFF. CDR3 bases: TGTGCCACCAGTGACACAAAAACGAACACCGGGGAGCTGTTTTTT. The chain uses TRBV24-1 and TRBJ2-2; D unresolved. Looked up from germline, CDR1 is KGHDR and CDR2 is SFDVKD. V was pared by 4 bases and J by 0 bases, with 8 bases between. There are 15 residues in the CDR3.